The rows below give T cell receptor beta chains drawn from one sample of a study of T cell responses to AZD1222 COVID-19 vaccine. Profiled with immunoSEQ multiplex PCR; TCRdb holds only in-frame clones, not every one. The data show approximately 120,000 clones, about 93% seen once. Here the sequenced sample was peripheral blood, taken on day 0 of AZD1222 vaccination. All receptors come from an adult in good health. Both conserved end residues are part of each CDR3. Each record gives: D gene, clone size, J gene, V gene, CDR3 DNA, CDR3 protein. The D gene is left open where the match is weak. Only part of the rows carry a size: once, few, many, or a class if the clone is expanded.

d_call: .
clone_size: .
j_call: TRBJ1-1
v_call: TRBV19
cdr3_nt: TGTGCCAGTAGGCGGAACACTGAAGCTTTCTTT
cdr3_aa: CASRRNTEAFF

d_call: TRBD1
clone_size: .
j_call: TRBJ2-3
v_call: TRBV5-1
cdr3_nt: TGCGCCAGCAGCCCTGGGACAGTACGGGATACGCAGTATTTT
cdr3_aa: CASSPGTVRDTQYF

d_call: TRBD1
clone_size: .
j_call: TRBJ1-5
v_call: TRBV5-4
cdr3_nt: TGTGCCAGCAGCTTGGGGGGACAGGGGCATAATCAGCCCCAGCATTTT
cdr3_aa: CASSLGGQGHNQPQHF

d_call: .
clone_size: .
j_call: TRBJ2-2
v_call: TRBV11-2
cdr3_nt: TGTGCCAGCAGCTTAGTCTGGGACCCTAACACCGGGGAGCTGTTTTTT
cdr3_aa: CASSLVWDPNTGELFF

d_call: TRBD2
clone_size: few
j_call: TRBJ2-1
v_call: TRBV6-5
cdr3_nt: TGTGCCAGCATAAGCGGGGCCTACAATGAGCAGTTCTTC
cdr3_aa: CASISGAYNEQFF

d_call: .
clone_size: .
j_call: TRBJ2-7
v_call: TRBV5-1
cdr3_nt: TGCGCCAGCAGCGTACCTGACCCAGACTACGAGCAGTACTTC
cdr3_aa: CASSVPDPDYEQYF

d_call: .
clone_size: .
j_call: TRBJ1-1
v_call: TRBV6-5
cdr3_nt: TGTGCCAGCAGGACGCAGGGGAACACTGAAGCTTTCTTT
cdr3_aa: CASRTQGNTEAFF

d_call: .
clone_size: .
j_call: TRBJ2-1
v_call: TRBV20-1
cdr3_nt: TGCAGTGCTAGAGATAGGCATGAGCAGTTCTTC
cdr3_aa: CSARDRHEQFF

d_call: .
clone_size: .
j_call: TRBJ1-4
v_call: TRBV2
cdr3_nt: TGTGCCAGCGGTGAGGGGGAAACTAATGAAAAACTGTTTTTT
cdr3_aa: CASGEGETNEKLFF

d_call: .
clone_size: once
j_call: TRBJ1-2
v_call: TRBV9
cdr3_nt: TGTGCCAGCAGCGTAGCAGGGTTGAGCTATGGCTACACCTTC
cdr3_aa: CASSVAGLSYGYTF

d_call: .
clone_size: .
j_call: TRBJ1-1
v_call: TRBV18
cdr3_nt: TGTGCCAGCTCACCACCGGTGGGTAGAAACACTGAAGCTTTCTTT
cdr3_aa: CASSPPVGRNTEAFF

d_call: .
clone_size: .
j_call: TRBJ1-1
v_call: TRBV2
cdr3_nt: TGTGCCAGCAGTGGGACAGCACGGAACACTGAAGCTTTCTTT
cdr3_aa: CASSGTARNTEAFF

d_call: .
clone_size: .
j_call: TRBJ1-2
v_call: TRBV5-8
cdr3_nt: TGTGCCAGCACCCCTCGCACGGCCCTCGGTGGCTACACCTTC
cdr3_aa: CASTPRTALGGYTF

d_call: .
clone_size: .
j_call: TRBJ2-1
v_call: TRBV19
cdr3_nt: TGTGCCAGTAGTACCCGGGGGCTAGCGGTTTACAATGAGCAGTTCTTC
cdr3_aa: CASSTRGLAVYNEQFF

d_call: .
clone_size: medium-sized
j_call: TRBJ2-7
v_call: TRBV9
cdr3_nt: TGTGCCAGCAGCGAGGCAACCGGCGAGCAGTACTTC
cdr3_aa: CASSEATGEQYF

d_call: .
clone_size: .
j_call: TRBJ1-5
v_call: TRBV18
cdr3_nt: TGTGCCAGCTCATCGGGACGGGGGCAGCCCCAGCATTTT
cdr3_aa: CASSSGRGQPQHF

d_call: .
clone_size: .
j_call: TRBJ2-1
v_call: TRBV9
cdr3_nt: TGTGCCAGCAGTTATGGGGGGGCGGATGAGCAGTTCTTC
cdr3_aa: CASSYGGADEQFF

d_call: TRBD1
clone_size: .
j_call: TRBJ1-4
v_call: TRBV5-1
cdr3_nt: TGCGCCAGCAGCCCGGGACAGAGGAATGAAAAACTGTTTTTT
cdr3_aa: CASSPGQRNEKLFF

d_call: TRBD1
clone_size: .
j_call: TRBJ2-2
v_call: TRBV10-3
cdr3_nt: TGTGCCATCAGTGATGAGGGACAGGGTCTCACCGGGGAGCTGTTTTTT
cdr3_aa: CAISDEGQGLTGELFF

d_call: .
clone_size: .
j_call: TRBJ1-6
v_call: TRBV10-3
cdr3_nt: TGTGCCATCAGTGCCGGGACAACAAATTCACCCCTCCACTTT
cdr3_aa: CAISAGTTNSPLHF

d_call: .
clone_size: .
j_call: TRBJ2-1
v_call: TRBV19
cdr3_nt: TGTGCCAGTAGTACCGTAGCTCGGGTGGAGCAGTTCTTC
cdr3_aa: CASSTVARVEQFF

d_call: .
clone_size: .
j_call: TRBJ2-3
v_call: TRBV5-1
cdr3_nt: TGCGCCAGCAGCTTGGTTGGGGATACGCAGTATTTT
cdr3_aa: CASSLVGDTQYF

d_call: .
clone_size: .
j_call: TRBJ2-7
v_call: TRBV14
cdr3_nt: TGTGCCAGCAGCCAAGGCCCCGACAGGGAGGCCTACGAGCAGTACTTC
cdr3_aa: CASSQGPDREAYEQYF